The sequence of this TCR beta chain was determined in a study of T cells in Graves' hyperthyroidism and ophthalmopathy. Study results and caveats: Most thyroid-expanded clonotypes above 0.001 were also found in blood.

Newly diagnosed hyperthyroidism patients aged 18 to 65 years had disease lasting under 2 months. Details on this clonotype: Its antigen is not known. In this CDR3 the conserved last residue, phenylalanine or tryptophan, is missing, so a read error is likely.

This CDR3 has 14 amino acids. The germline gives CDR1 DFQATT, CDR2 SNEGSKA (reference sequence). Germline trimming cut 6 bases from V and 2 bases from J; bases unmatched to any gene: 4. RNA transcripts provided the source from which TCR beta CDR3 regions were amplified. The HTBI set primed first-round TCR CDR3 RT-PCR. One entry per CDR3 protein, called by TCRdb with MiXCR from the multiplex PCR reads. The sample yields roughly 250,000 distinct CDR3 sequences, approximately 15% seen once. What was sequenced was blood. This TCR was sampled from a middle-aged woman with Graves' hyperthyroidism that later progressed to Graves' ophthalmopathy. The V call is TRBV20-1, the J call TRBJ2-7; 13 nucleotides line up with TRBD2. In nucleotides, the CDR3 is TGCAGTGCGTCGACTAGCGGGAGGACCTACGAGCAGTACATC. It encodes CSASTSGRTYEQYI.